The sequence of this T cell receptor beta chain was determined in a study of blood T cell dynamics during melanoma immunotherapy. As to time point: pre-treatment baseline. Samples come from before therapy and from week 3 after the first blockade cycle. Disease control meant complete response, partial response or stable disease at 12 weeks. Germline CDR1 reads SGHAT; CDR2 reads FQNNGV. V trimming: 7 bases; J trimming: 1 base; junction bases outside the gene matches: 9. The length of the CDR3 is 15 residues. Some clones are missing from TCRdb's copy, which holds only in-frame ones; the method was immunoSEQ multiplex PCR. The data show 13,000 or so clones, around 92% seen once.

The chain links TRBV11-2 to TRBJ2-5; 7 bases align to TRBD1. Specimen: blood, collected from a patient treated with checkpoint blockade. This receptor was obtained from a human donor with melanoma. The CDR3 sequence: CASIATGLTQETQYF. DNA of the CDR3: TGTGCCAGCATCGCGACAGGGCTGACCCAAGAGACCCAGTACTTC.